The 19 T cell receptor beta chains below all came from one sample that was sequenced in a study of OX40 agonist ivuxolimab in advanced cancers. TCRdb keeps only in-frame clones here, not all; method: immunoSEQ multiplex PCR. The sample has tens of thousands of clones, around 89% seen once. Material: CD4+ or CD8+ T cells sorted from blood, obtained in a trial of the OX40 agonist ivuxolimab. Source of these receptors: an adult with an advanced solid tumor such as melanoma, head and neck, liver or kidney cancer.

The chain joins TRBV11-2 to TRBJ2-7; D gene ambiguous. CDR1 is SGHAT and CDR2 is FQNNGV in the germline V gene. This CDR3 spans 11 amino acids. V gave up 5 bases and J gave up 2 bases, with 4 bases separating them. The CDR3 DNA sequence: TGTGCCAGCAGCACGGCCTACGAGCAGTACTTC. Protein sequence: CASSTAYEQYF. The full variable domain, its missing parts supplied by reference TRBV11-2 and TRBJ2-7, is EAGVAQSPRYKIIEKRQSVAFWCNPISGHATLYWYQQILGQGPKLLIQFQNNGVVDDSQLPKDRFSAERLKGVDSTLKIQPAKLEDSAVYLCASSTAYEQYFGPGTRLTVT.

The chain couples TRBV13 to TRBJ1-1; 7 bases map to TRBD1. The V segment lost 5 bases and the J segment 7 bases; nucleotides outside the gene matches: 4. The CDR3 runs to 12 residues. Per germline, CDR1 PRHDT and CDR2 FYEKMQ (reference sequence). The CDR3 DNA reads TGTGCCAGCAGCACCCGACAGGGTGAAGCTTTCTTT. Translated: CASSTRQGEAFF.

The V and J genes are TRBV23-1 and TRBJ2-3; TRBD1 agrees at 7 bases. TRBV23-1 counts as an open reading frame of uncertain function. There are 17 residues in the CDR3. Germline trimming cut 7 bases from V and 0 bases from J; bases unmatched to any gene: 13. The chain's CDR3 is CASNPSTRGPSTDTQYF. DNA of the CDR3: TGCGCCAGCAATCCCTCAACGAGGGGGCCGAGCACAGATACGCAGTATTTT.

This clone has only one observation. The chain links TRBV27 to TRBJ2-1; no clear D. Germline values: CDR1 MNHEY, CDR2 SMNVEV (reference sequence). Trimming took 0 bases from V and 5 from J, leaving 14 bases between them. The CDR3 extends over 16 amino acids. CDR3 sequence (DNA): TGTGCCAGCAGTTTATCTTGGGCCTTCTTCGACAATGAGCAGTTCTTC. This encodes CASSLSWAFFDNEQFF.

This sequence joins TRBV10-3 and TRBJ2-5; the D gene is possibly TRBD1 (6 bases). The V and J ends lost 2 bases and 3 bases respectively, with 10 bases between them. Germline CDR1 is ENHRY and CDR2 is SYGVKD. The CDR3 runs to 14 residues. CDR3 in amino acids: CAISEANREETQYF. Here the CDR3 DNA reads TGTGCCATCAGTGAGGCAAACAGGGAAGAGACCCAGTACTTC.

V and J are TRBV27 and TRBJ2-5; 11 nucleotides line up with TRBD2. Germline CDR1 reads MNHEY; CDR2 reads SMNVEV (reference sequence). Trimming cost V 5 bases and J 2 bases; bases outside gene matches: 10. The CDR3 contains 17 residues. CDR3 in amino acids: CASSPPSGTSGQETQYF. The CDR3 DNA sequence: TGTGCCAGCAGTCCCCCCAGCGGGACTAGCGGACAAGAGACCCAGTACTTC.

This chain joins TRBV18 and TRBJ2-3; 8 bases line up with TRBD1. The CDR3 runs to 17 residues. The J segment lost 0 bases and the V segment lost 2 bases, leaving 7 bases of the junction unmatched. CDR1 KGHSH and CDR2 LQKENI come from the germline V gene. The CDR3 protein is CASSPATGAVSTDTQYF. CDR3 DNA sequence: TGTGCCAGCTCACCAGCGACAGGGGCGGTGAGCACAGATACGCAGTATTTT.

The rearrangement joins TRBV30 to TRBJ2-1; D unresolved. V lost 1 base, J lost 4 bases, and 5 bases lay in between. Germline CDR1 and CDR2: GTSNPN and SVGIG (reference sequence). This CDR3 contains 12 residues. CDR3 in amino acids: CAWSGGYNEQFF. The CDR3 DNA sequence: TGTGCCTGGAGTGGGGGTTACAATGAGCAGTTCTTC.

V is TRBV7-9 and J is TRBJ2-2, with unresolved D. Germline values: CDR1 SEHNR, CDR2 FQNEAQ (reference sequence). Trimming removed 1 base from V and 7 bases from J, with 4 bases in between. This CDR3 region has 12 residues. The CDR3 DNA follows: TGTGCCAGCAGCTTAGGGGTCGGGGAGCTGTTTTTT. This translates into CASSLGVGELFF.

The chain combines TRBV5-8 with TRBJ2-2, with D perhaps TRBD1 or TRBD2 (5 bases each). Trimming removed 3 bases from V and 6 bases from J, with 15 bases in between. CDR3 size: 15 residues. Germline V lookup: CDR1 SGHTS, CDR2 YDEGEE. The CDR3: CASSSGQRGSGELFF. The CDR3 region has the DNA TGTGCCAGCAGCTCAGGCCAACGGGGCTCCGGGGAGCTGTTTTTT.

The genes are TRBV6-1 and TRBJ2-7, with TRBD2 as a possible D gene (5 bases). Germline values: CDR1 MNHNS, CDR2 SASEGT. Trimming took 3 bases from V and 4 from J, leaving 13 bases between them. The CDR3 sequence is 14 residues long. For the CDR3, the DNA is TGTGCCAGCAGTGAGTCCGGGAATAAGTACGAGCAGTACTTC. As protein: CASSESGNKYEQYF.

The chain carries TRBV18 and TRBJ1-1, with 7 nucleotides matching TRBD1. V lost 3 bases to trimming and J lost 7 bases; unmatched junction nucleotides: 5. The CDR3 totals 13 residues. In germline, CDR1 is KGHSH, CDR2 LQKENI. The CDR3 DNA is TGTGCCAGCTCACCCGGGACAGACAATGAAGCTTTCTTT. Translating it yields CASSPGTDNEAFF.

Only one count was recorded for this clone. The chain combines TRBV10-2 with TRBJ2-5; D is perhaps TRBD1 (6 bases). V lost 5 bases, J lost 11 bases, and 12 bases lay in between. The germline CDR1 and CDR2 sequences are WSHSY and SAAADI. The CDR3 is made up of 11 amino acids. CDR3 region: CASSPQGQQYF. CDR3 bases: TGCGCCAGCAGTCCTCAGGGACAACAGTACTTC.

V gene TRBV9 combines with J gene TRBJ1-3, with D unresolved. The V and J ends lost 4 bases and 0 bases respectively, with 17 bases between them. Germline CDR1 reads SGDLS; CDR2 reads YYNGEE. The CDR3 totals 17 residues. The CDR3 spells CASSPQAGTSSGNTIYF. CDR3 DNA sequence: TGTGCCAGCAGCCCGCAGGCCGGCACGAGCTCTGGAAACACCATATATTTT. The full variable domain, rest sourced from reference TRBV9 and TRBJ1-3, is DSGVTQTPKHLITATGQRVTLRCSPRSGDLSVYWYQQSLDQGLQFLIQYYNGEERAKGNILERFSAQQFPDLHSELNLSSLELGDSALYFCASSPQAGTSSGNTIYFGEGSWLTVV.

This chain joins TRBV9 and TRBJ1-1, with 9 bases matching TRBD1. V trimming: 4 bases; J trimming: 4 bases; junction bases outside the gene matches: 5. The germline V gene has CDR1 SGDLS and CDR2 YYNGEE. This CDR3 comprises 14 residues. In DNA form, the CDR3 reads TGTGCCAGCAGCACCGGGACAGGGCTCACTGAAGCTTTCTTT. It encodes CASSTGTGLTEAFF. The full variable domain, in which reference TRBV9 and TRBJ1-1 provide the parts outside the CDR3, is DSGVTQTPKHLITATGQRVTLRCSPRSGDLSVYWYQQSLDQGLQFLIQYYNGEERAKGNILERFSAQQFPDLHSELNLSSLELGDSALYFCASSTGTGLTEAFFGQGTRLTVV.

The rearrangement links TRBV2 to TRBJ2-5; the match to TRBD2 covers 10 bases. V dropped 4 bases and J dropped 2; count of bases not matched to a gene: 4. Germline CDR1 SNHLY, CDR2 FYNNEI. This CDR3 region has 15 residues. The CDR3 sequence is CASSVTAGGQETQYF. The CDR3 bases are TGTGCCAGCAGTGTAACAGCGGGGGGGCAAGAGACCCAGTACTTC.

V usage is TRBV11-3 and J usage is TRBJ2-7; 10 bases are a match to TRBD1. The germline gives CDR1 SGHNT, CDR2 YENEEA. V shed 5 bases and J 6 bases; nucleotides not matched to a gene: 4. The CDR3 contains 13 residues. Written as DNA, the CDR3 is TGTGCCAGCAGCCGGGGGGACAGGGGCGAGCAGTACTTC. Translating gives CASSRGDRGEQYF.

This chain uses TRBV11-1 with TRBJ2-3, with D possibly TRBD2 on 6 matching bases. Between the trimmed V and J ends, which lost 2 bases and 8 bases, there was a span of 20 bases. Germline lookup yields CDR1 SGHAT and CDR2 FQDESV (reference sequence). The CDR3 loop spans 16 amino acids. The CDR3 DNA follows: TGTGCCAGCAGCTTACTAGAAGGTGGGGGACTCGCTACGCAGTATTTT. Translated, it gives CASSLLEGGGLATQYF.

This sequence joins TRBV2 and TRBJ2-3; TRBD2 is a possible D gene (6 bases). This CDR3 region has 15 residues. CDR1 is SNHLY and CDR2 is FYNNEI in the germline V gene. Trimming took 7 bases from V and 2 from J, leaving 16 bases between them. In DNA, the CDR3 is TGTGCCAGCACTGGAGGGAGGCTAGCCACAGATACGCAGTATTTT. Its translation is CASTGGRLATDTQYF.